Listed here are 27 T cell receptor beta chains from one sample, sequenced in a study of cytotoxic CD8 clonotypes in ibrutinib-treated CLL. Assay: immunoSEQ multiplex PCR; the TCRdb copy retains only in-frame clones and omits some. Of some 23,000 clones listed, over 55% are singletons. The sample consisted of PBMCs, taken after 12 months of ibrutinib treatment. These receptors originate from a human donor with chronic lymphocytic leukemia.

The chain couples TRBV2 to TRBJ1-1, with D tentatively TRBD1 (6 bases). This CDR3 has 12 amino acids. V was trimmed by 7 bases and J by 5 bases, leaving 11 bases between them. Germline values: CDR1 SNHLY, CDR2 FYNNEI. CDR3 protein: CASTIRGTEAFF. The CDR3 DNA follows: TGTGCCAGCACCATCAGGGGAACTGAAGCTTTCTTT.

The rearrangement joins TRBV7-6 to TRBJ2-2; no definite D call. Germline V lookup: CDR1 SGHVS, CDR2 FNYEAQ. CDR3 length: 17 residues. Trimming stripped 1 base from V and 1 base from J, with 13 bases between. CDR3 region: CASSLGLRAKNTGELFF. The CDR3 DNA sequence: TGTGCCAGCAGCTTAGGCTTACGGGCGAAGAACACCGGGGAGCTGTTTTTT.

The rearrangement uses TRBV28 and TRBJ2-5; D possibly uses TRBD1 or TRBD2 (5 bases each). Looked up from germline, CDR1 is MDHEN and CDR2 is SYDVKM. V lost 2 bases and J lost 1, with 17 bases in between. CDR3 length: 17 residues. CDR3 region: CASSLLSGFGGQETQYF. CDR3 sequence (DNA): TGTGCCAGCAGTTTACTGTCTGGATTTGGGGGCCAAGAGACCCAGTACTTC.

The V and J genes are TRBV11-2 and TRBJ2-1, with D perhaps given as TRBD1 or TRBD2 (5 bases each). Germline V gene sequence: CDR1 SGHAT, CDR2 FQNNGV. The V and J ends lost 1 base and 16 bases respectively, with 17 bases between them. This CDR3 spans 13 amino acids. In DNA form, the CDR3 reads TGTGCCAGCAGCTTAGGTGACCGGGGCGAGCGATTCTTC. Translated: CASSLGDRGERFF.

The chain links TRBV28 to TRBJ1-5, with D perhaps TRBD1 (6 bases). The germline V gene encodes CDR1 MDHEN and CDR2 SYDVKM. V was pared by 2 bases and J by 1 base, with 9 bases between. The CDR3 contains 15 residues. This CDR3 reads CASSLIQGSNQPQHF. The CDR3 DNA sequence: TGTGCCAGCAGTTTAATTCAGGGGAGCAATCAGCCCCAGCATTTT.

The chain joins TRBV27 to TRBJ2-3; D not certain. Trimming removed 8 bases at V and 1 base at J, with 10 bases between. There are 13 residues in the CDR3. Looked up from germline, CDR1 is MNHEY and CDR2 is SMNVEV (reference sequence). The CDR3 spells CASQKTGTDTQYF. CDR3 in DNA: TGTGCCAGCCAGAAAACTGGCACAGATACGCAGTATTTT.

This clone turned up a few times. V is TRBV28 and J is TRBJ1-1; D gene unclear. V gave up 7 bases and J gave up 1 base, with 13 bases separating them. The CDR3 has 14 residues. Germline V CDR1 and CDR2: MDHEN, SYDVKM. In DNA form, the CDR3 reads TGTGCCAGCACCCCTCTGAGGCAGAACACTGAAGCTTTCTTT. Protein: CASTPLRQNTEAFF.

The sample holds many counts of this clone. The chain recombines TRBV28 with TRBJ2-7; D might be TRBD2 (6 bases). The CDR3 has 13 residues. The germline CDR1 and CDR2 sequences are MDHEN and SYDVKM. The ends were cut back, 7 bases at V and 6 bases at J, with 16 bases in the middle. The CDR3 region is CASTKGTLPEQYF. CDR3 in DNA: TGTGCCAGCACCAAGGGGACTCTTCCCGAGCAGTACTTC.

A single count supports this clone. This CDR3 is CATSSGGNTDTQYF. The CDR3 nucleotides are TGTGCCACCAGCTCGGGTGGAAACACAGATACGCAGTATTTT. The rearrangement links TRBV15 to TRBJ2-3, with D unresolved. This CDR3 contains 14 residues. Germline CDR1 reads LNHNV; CDR2 reads YYDKDF (reference sequence). Trimming removed 5 bases at V and 2 bases at J, with 11 bases between.

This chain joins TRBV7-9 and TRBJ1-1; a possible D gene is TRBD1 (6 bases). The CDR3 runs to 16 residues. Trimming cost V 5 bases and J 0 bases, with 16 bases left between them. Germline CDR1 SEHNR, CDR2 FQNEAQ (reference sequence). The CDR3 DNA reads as TGTGCCAGCAGCCCCGCAGGGAGGGGGTTGAACACTGAAGCTTTCTTT. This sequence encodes CASSPAGRGLNTEAFF.

The CDR3 nucleotides read TGTGCCAGCAGTTTATACAGGGCAAGCCAGACCCAGTACTTC. It yields the protein CASSLYRASQTQYF. The rearrangement links TRBV27 to TRBJ2-5; tentatively, D is TRBD1 (6 bases). This CDR3 is 14 amino acids long. V was clipped by 1 base and J by 6 bases, with 12 bases between them. Germline V lookup: CDR1 MNHEY, CDR2 SMNVEV (reference sequence).

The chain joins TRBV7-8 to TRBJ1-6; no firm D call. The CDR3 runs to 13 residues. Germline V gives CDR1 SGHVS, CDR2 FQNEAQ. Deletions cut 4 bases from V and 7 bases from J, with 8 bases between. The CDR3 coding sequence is TGTGCCAGCAGCTCGGGTCTCAATTCACCCCTCCACTTT. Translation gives CASSSGLNSPLHF.

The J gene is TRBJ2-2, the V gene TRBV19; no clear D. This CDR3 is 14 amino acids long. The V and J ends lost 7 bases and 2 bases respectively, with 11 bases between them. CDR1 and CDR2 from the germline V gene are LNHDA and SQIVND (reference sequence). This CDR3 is CASNGQLNTGELFF. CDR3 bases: TGTGCCAGTAATGGGCAGCTTAACACCGGGGAGCTGTTTTTT.

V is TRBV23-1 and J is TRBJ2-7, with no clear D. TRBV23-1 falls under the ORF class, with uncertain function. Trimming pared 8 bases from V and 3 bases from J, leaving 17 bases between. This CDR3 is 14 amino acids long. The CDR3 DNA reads TGCGCCAGCTTACAAGTGGGGATACTCTACGAGCAGTACTTC. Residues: CASLQVGILYEQYF.

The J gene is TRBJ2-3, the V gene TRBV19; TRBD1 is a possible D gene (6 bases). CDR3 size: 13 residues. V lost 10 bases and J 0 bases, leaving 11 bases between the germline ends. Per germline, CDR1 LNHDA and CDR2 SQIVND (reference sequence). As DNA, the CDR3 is TGTGCCACCGGGGACAAAAGCACAGATACGCAGTATTTT. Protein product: CATGDKSTDTQYF.

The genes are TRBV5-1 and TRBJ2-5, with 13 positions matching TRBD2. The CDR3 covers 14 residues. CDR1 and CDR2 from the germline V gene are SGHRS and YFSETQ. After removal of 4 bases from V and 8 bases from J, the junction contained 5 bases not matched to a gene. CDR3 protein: CASSPGTSGVTQYF. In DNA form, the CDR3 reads TGCGCCAGCAGCCCCGGGACTAGCGGGGTCACCCAGTACTTC.

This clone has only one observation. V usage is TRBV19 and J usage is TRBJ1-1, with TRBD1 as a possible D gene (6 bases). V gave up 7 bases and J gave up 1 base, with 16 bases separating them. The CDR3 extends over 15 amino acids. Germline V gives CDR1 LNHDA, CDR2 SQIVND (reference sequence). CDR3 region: CASTALGGSNTEAFF. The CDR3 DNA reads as TGTGCCAGTACCGCCCTGGGGGGCTCGAACACTGAAGCTTTCTTT. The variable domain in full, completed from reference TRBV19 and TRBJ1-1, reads DGGITQSPKYLFRKEGQNVTLSCEQNLNHDAMYWYRQDPGQGLRLIYYSQIVNDFQKGDIAEGYSVSREKKESFPLTVTSAQKNPTAFYLCASTALGGSNTEAFFGQGTRLTVV.

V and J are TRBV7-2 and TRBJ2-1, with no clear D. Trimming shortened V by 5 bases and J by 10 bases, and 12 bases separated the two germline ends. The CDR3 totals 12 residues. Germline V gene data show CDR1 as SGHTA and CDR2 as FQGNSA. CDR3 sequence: CASSPRRDEQFF. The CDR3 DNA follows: TGTGCCAGCAGCCCCCGCAGAGACGAGCAGTTCTTC.

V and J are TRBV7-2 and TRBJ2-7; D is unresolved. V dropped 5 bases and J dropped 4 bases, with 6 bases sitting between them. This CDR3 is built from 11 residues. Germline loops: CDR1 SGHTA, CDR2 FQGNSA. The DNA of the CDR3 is TGTGCCAGCAGCCCAGGTTACGAGCAGTACTTC. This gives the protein CASSPGYEQYF.

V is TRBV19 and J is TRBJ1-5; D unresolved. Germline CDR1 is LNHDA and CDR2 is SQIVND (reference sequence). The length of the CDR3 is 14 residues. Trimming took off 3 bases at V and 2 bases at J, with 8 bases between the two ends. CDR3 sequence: CASSIRAGNQPQHF. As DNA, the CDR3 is TGTGCCAGTAGTATTCGGGCGGGCAATCAGCCCCAGCATTTT.

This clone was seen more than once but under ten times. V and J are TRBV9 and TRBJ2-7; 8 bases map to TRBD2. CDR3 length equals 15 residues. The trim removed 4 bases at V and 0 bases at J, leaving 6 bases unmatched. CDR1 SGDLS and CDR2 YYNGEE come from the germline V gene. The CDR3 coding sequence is TGTGCCAGCAGCCCCGGGCTAGCGGGCTCCTACGAGCAGTACTTC. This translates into CASSPGLAGSYEQYF.

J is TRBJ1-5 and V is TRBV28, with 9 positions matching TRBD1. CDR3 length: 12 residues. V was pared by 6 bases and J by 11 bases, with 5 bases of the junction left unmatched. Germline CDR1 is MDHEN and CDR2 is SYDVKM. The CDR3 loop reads CASRLRQGAQHF. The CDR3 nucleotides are TGTGCCAGCAGACTCCGACAGGGGGCCCAGCATTTT.

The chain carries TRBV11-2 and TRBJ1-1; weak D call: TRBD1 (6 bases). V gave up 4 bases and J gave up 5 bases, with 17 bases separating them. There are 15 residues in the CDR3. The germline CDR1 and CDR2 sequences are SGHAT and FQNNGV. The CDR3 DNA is TGTGCCAGCAGCTCCCAGGCGGGGGGCGAGACTGAAGCTTTCTTT. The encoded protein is CASSSQAGGETEAFF.

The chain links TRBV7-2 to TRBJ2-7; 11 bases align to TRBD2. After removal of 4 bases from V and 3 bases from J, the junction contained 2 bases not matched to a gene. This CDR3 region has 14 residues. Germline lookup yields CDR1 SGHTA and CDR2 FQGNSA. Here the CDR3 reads CASSWGTSGYEQYF. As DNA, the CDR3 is TGTGCCAGCAGCTGGGGGACTAGCGGCTACGAGCAGTACTTC.

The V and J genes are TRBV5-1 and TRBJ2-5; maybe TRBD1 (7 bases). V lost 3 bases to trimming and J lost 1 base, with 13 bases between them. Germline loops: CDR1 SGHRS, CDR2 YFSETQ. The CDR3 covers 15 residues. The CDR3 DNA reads TGCGCCAGCAGCTCGGGGGACAGCTCCCAAGAGACCCAGTACTTC. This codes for CASSSGDSSQETQYF.

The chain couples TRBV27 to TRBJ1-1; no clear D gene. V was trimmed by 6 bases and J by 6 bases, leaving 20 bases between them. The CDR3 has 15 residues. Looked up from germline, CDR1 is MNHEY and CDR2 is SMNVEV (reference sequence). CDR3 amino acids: CASSRGFQSKAEAFF. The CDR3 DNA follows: TGTGCCAGCAGCCGCGGGTTCCAGAGCAAGGCTGAAGCTTTCTTT.

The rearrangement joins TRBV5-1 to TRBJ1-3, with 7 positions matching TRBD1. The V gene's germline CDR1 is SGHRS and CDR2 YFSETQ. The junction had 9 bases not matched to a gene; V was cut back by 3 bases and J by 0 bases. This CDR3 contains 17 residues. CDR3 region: CASSSATGVLSGNTIYF. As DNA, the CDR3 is TGCGCCAGCAGCTCGGCCACAGGGGTACTCTCTGGAAACACCATATATTTT.